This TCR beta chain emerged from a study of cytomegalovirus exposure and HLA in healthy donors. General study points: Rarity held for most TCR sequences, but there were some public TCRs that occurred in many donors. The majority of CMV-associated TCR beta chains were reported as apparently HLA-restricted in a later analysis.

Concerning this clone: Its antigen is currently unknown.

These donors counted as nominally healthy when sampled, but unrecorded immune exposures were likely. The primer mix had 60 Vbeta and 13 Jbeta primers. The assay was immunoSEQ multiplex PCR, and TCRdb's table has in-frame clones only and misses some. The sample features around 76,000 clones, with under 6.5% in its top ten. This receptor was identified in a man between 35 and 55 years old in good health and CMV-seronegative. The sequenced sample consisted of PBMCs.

The CDR3 loop reads CASSMQAAGSTDTQYF. The CDR3 DNA reads as TGTGCCAGCAGCATGCAGGCGGCGGGAAGCACAGATACGCAGTATTTT. V and J are TRBV5-6 and TRBJ2-3; a possible D gene is TRBD2 (6 bases). The V end was cut by 4 bases, the J end by 0 bases, with 15 bases between. The germline V gene has CDR1 SGHDT and CDR2 YYEEEE. This CDR3 region has 16 residues.